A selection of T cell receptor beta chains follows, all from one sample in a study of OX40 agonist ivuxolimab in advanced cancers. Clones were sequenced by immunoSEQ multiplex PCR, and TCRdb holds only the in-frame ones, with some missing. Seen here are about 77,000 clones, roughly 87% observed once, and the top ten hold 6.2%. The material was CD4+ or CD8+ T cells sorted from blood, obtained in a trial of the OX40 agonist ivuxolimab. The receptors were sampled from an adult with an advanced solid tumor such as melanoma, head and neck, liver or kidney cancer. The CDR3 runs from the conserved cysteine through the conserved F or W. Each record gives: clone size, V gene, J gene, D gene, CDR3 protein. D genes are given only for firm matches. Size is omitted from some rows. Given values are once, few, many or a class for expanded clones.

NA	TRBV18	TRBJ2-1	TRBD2	CASSPLAGGDNEQFF
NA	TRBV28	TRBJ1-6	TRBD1	CASSRSRTGGNSPLHF
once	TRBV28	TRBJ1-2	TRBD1	CASSPRQGARANYGYTF
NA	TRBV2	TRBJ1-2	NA	CAWTPGPLGYTF
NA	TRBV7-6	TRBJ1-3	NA	CASSSLMGSGNTVYF
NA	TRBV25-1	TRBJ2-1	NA	CASSSYNEQFF
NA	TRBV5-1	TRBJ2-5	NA	CASSLRGGETQYF
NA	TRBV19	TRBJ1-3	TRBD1	CASSRTGPSGNTIYF
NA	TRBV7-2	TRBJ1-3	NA	CASSLEAGTGNTIYF
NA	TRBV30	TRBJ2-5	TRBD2	CAWSQVGGYQETQYF